In its sample, the clone carrying this T cell receptor (beta chain) was seen many times. The antigen remains unidentified. These data belong to a study of T cell repertoires in cytomegalovirus infection. Germline values: CDR1 SGHTA, CDR2 FQGNSA. The V gene lost 1 base and the J gene lost 10 bases, with 5 bases spanning the gap. The CDR3 is 12 residues long. MiXCR, run by TCRdb on the reads, gives a single entry per CDR3 protein. The sample holds roughly 990,000 distinct CDR3 sequences, around 29% seen once. This receptor was obtained from a human donor in good health (CMV status not recorded). Some clones in this sample may be carry-over from other donors' samples. The gene calls are TRBV7-2 and TRBJ1-6; no firm D call. The sample consisted of cultured CD8+ T cells from PBMCs, taken from culture after CMV antigen stimulation. The CDR3 DNA is TGTGCCAGCAGCTTAGGCCCCTCACCCCTCCACTTT. Protein: CASSLGPSPLHF.